The present TCR beta chain was sequenced within a study of T cells in Graves' hyperthyroidism and ophthalmopathy. This clonotype has a count of ten or more. TCR beta CDR3 region amplification was performed from RNA transcripts. TCR CDR3 regions were first amplified by RT-PCR with HTBI primers. TCRdb re-analysed the multiplex PCR reads in MiXCR, keeping a single row per CDR3 protein. The sample includes about 740,000 distinct CDR3 sequences, around 15% seen only once; the top ten take roughly a tenth. Germline V gene lookup returns CDR1 SQVTM and CDR2 ANQGSEA. Deletions cut 6 bases from V and 0 bases from J, with 5 bases between. This CDR3 is built from 11 residues.

This clonotype was sampled from a woman aged 18-29 years with Graves' hyperthyroidism. The sample consisted of blood. The V gene is TRBV29-1, the J gene TRBJ2-5; D uncertain. CDR3 DNA: TGCAGCGTCGGATACCAAGAGACCCAGTACTTC. Translation gives CSVGYQETQYF.